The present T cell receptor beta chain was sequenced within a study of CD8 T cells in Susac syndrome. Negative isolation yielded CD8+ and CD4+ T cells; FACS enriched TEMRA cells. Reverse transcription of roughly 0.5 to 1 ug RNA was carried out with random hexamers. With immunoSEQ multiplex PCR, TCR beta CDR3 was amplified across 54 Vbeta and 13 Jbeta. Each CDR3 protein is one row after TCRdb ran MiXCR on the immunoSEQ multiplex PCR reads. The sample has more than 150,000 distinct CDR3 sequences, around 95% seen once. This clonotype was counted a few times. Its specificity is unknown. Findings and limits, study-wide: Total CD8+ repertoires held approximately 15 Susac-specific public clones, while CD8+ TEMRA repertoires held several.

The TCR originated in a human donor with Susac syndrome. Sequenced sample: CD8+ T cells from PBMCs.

In DNA form, the CDR3 reads TGTGCCAGCAGTCTACAGGACTACGAGCAGTACTTC. Translation gives CASSLQDYEQYF. The V gene is TRBV12-3 or TRBV12-4, the J gene TRBJ2-7, with TRBD1 as a possible D gene (5 bases). Trimming took off 5 bases at V and 3 bases at J, with 8 bases between the two ends. The CDR3 runs 12 residues.